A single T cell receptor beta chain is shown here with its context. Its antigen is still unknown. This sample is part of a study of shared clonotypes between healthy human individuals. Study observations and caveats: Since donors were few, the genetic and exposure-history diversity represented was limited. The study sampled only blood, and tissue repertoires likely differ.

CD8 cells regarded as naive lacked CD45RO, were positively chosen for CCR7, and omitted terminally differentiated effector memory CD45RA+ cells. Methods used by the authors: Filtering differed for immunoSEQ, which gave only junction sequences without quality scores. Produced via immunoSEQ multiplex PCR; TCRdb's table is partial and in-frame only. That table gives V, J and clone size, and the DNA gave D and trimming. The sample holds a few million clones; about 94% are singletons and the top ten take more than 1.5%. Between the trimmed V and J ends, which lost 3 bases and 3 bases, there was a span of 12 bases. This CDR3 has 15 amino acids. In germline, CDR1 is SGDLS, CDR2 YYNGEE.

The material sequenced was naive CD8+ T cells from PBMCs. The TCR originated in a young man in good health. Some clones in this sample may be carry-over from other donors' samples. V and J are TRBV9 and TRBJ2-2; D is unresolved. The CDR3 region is CASSGSPDYTGELFF. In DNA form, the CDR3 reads TGTGCCAGCAGCGGCTCCCCCGACTACACCGGGGAGCTGTTTTTT. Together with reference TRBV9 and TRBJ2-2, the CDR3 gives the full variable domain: DSGVTQTPKHLITATGQRVTLRCSPRSGDLSVYWYQQSLDQGLQFLIQYYNGEERAKGNILERFSAQQFPDLHSELNLSSLELGDSALYFCASSGSPDYTGELFFGEGSRLTVL.